One and the same sample provided the 15 T cell receptor beta chains below, sequenced in a study of blood T cell repertoires in COVID-19. Sequencing used immunoSEQ multiplex PCR; TCRdb keeps in-frame clones, though not all of them. The data hold 150,000 to 200,000 clones, with 85% to 90% observed a single time. The sequenced sample consisted of peripheral blood. The receptors were gathered from a woman aged 18-30 years who had recovered from COVID-19.

The V gene is TRBV11-1, the J gene TRBJ2-3; the match to TRBD2 covers 11 bases. Losses at the gene ends were 3 bases for V and 4 bases for J; bases not matched to a gene: 6. CDR1 SGHAT and CDR2 FQDESV come from the germline V gene (reference sequence). This CDR3 has 16 amino acids. The CDR3 loop reads CASSLLAGGWADTQYF. The CDR3 coding sequence is TGTGCCAGCAGCTTGCTAGCGGGAGGCTGGGCAGATACGCAGTATTTT.

The chain carries TRBV9 and TRBJ2-5, with 10 positions matching TRBD1. The ends lost 0 bases at V and 4 bases at J; junction bases unmatched: 6. The germline V gene encodes CDR1 SGDLS and CDR2 YYNGEE. The CDR3 runs 16 residues. The CDR3 sequence: CASSVAGDRGGETQYF. The CDR3 DNA reads TGTGCCAGCAGCGTAGCCGGGGACAGGGGAGGAGAGACCCAGTACTTC.

The chain links TRBV19 to TRBJ2-5, with 7 positions matching TRBD1. Germline V lookup: CDR1 LNHDA, CDR2 SQIVND (reference sequence). Germline trimming cut 5 bases from V and 4 bases from J; bases unmatched to any gene: 7. This CDR3 has 14 residues. CDR3 loop: CASSDNRGGETQYF. In DNA, the CDR3 is TGTGCCAGTAGTGATAACAGGGGTGGAGAGACCCAGTACTTC.

This clone has a handful of counts. This CDR3 is CASSTWGHEKLFF. CDR3 in DNA: TGTGCCAGTAGTACGTGGGGGCATGAAAAACTGTTTTTT. V gene TRBV19 combines with J gene TRBJ1-4; TRBD1 is a possible D gene (6 bases). The CDR3 runs 13 residues. V lost 4 bases, J lost 6 bases, and 9 bases lay in between. Germline CDR1 LNHDA, CDR2 SQIVND (reference sequence).

The V gene is TRBV5-4, the J gene TRBJ2-1; D not certain. CDR1 and CDR2 from the germline V gene are SGHNT and YYREEE (reference sequence). The CDR3 is 14 residues long. V was shortened by 3 bases and J by 5 bases, with 12 bases between the two germline ends. The CDR3 DNA reads TGTGCCAGCAGCTCTGTGCGTTCGGACAATGAGCAGTTCTTC. This gives the protein CASSSVRSDNEQFF.

This clone has only one observation. The chain has TRBV14 and TRBJ1-2; no clear D gene. V lost 0 bases, J lost 0 bases, and 17 bases lay in between. CDR1 SGHDN and CDR2 FVKESK come from the germline V gene. The CDR3 is 18 amino acids. The CDR3 DNA reads as TGTGCCAGCAGCCAAGAAACCAGGCGAACGCGCGCTAACTATGGCTACACCTTC. Translation gives CASSQETRRTRANYGYTF.

This chain connects TRBV20-1 to TRBJ2-7; D remains unclear. The CDR3 consists of 13 residues. CDR1 DFQATT and CDR2 SNEGSKA come from the germline V gene (reference sequence). V lost 3 bases and J lost 0, with 9 bases in between. The CDR3 reads CSASSGGSYEQYV. The CDR3 DNA is TGCAGTGCTAGTTCCGGTGGCTCCTACGAGCAGTACGTC.

The chain couples TRBV10-3 to TRBJ1-1; D is unclear. Trimming removed 3 bases from V and 0 bases from J, with 5 bases in between. CDR3 length equals 13 residues. From germline, CDR1 is ENHRY and CDR2 SYGVKD. The CDR3 region is CAISDRMNTEAFF. The CDR3 DNA reads as TGTGCCATCAGTGACAGGATGAACACTGAAGCTTTCTTT.

This clone was seen only once. CDR3 coding DNA: TGTGCCAGCAGTTACAGCTCAGGGGGCAACACTGAAGCTTTCTTT. It codes for CASSYSSGGNTEAFF. The chain has TRBV6-5 and TRBJ1-1, with 8 positions matching TRBD1. The CDR3 is made up of 15 amino acids. Germline V gene sequence: CDR1 MNHEY, CDR2 SVGAGI. V trimming: 2 bases; J trimming: 2 bases; junction bases outside the gene matches: 4.

The genes are TRBV9 and TRBJ2-1, with 7 bases fitting TRBD2. J gave up 7 bases and V 3 bases, and 10 bases lay outside the gene matches. The length of the CDR3 is 15 residues. From germline, CDR1 is SGDLS and CDR2 YYNGEE. CDR3 sequence reads: CASSESGVPVNEQFF. The CDR3 coding sequence is TGTGCCAGCAGCGAAAGCGGGGTCCCAGTTAATGAGCAGTTCTTC.

The V call is TRBV7-3, the J call TRBJ2-5; D is possibly TRBD1 (6 bases). Trimming removed 5 bases from V and 5 bases from J, with 12 bases in between. This CDR3 contains 13 residues. The germline V gene encodes CDR1 SGHTA and CDR2 FQGTGA. CDR3 sequence reads: CASSTQGRETQYF. The CDR3 DNA is TGTGCCAGCAGCACACAGGGTCGGGAGACCCAGTACTTC.

This clone was observed once. The CDR3 is CSVARVGTDTQYF. In nucleotides, the CDR3 is TGCAGCGTTGCCAGGGTTGGCACAGATACGCAGTATTTT. J is TRBJ2-3 and V is TRBV29-1; D might be TRBD1 (5 bases). The CDR3 is 13 amino acids. In germline, CDR1 is SQVTM, CDR2 ANQGSEA. V was clipped by 4 bases and J by 1 base, with 9 bases between them.

This clone appeared once. The chain joins TRBV25-1 to TRBJ2-1; tentatively, D is TRBD2 (6 bases). Trimming took 1 base from V and 6 from J, leaving 10 bases between them. CDR1 MGHDK and CDR2 SYGVNS come from the germline V gene. The CDR3 totals 14 residues. The DNA of the CDR3 is TGTGCCAGCAGTGAATCGGGGGAAGCCAATGAGCAGTTCTTC. The encoded protein is CASSESGEANEQFF.

V is TRBV5-1 and J is TRBJ1-3; 10 positions match TRBD1. The CDR3 has 15 residues. Germline loops: CDR1 SGHRS, CDR2 YFSETQ. With 4 bases clipped from V and 1 base from J, the junction kept 2 bases outside the gene matches. Here the CDR3 DNA reads TGCGCCAGCAGCGGGACAGGGGTTTCTGGAAACACCATATATTTT. Residues: CASSGTGVSGNTIYF.

The rearrangement uses TRBV27 and TRBJ2-5; the match to TRBD2 covers 12 bases. Trimming removed 6 bases from V and 1 base from J; junction bases left unmatched: 12. The CDR3 consists of 18 residues. CDR1 is MNHEY and CDR2 is SMNVEV in the germline V gene (reference sequence). The CDR3, as DNA: TGTGCCAGCAGGGGGGGAACCGGACTAGCGGGGTTCCAAGAGACCCAGTACTTC. Protein product: CASRGGTGLAGFQETQYF.